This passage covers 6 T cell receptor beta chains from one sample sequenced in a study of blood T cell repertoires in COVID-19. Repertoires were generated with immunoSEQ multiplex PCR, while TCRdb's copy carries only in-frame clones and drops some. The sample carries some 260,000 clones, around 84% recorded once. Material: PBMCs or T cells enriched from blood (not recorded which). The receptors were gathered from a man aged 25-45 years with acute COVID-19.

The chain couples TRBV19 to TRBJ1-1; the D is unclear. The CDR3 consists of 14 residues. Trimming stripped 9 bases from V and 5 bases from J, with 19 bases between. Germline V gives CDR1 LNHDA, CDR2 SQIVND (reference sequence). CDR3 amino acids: CASRSDHRGTEAFF. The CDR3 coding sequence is TGTGCCAGCCGTTCGGACCACCGAGGGACTGAAGCTTTCTTT.

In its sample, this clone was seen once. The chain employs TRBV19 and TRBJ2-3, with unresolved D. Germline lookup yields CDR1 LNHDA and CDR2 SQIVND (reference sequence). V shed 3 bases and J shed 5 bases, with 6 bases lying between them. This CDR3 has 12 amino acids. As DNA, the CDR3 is TGTGCCAGTAGTATCTCGGGAGATACGCAGTATTTT. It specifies CASSISGDTQYF. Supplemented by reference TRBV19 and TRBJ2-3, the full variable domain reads DGGITQSPKYLFRKEGQNVTLSCEQNLNHDAMYWYRQDPGQGLRLIYYSQIVNDFQKGDIAEGYSVSREKKESFPLTVTSAQKNPTAFYLCASSISGDTQYFGPGTRLTVL.

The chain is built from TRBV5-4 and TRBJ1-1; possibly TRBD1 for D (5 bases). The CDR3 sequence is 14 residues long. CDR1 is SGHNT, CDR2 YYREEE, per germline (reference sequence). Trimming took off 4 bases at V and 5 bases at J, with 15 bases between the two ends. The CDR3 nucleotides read TGTGCCAGCAGCATCCCCTCGGGGGGAACTGAAGCTTTCTTT. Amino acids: CASSIPSGGTEAFF. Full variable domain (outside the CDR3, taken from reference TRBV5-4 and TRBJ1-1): ETGVTQSPTHLIKTRGQQVTLRCSSQSGHNTVSWYQQALGQGPQFIFQYYREEENGRGNFPPRFSGLQFPNYSSELNVNALELDDSALYLCASSIPSGGTEAFFGQGTRLTVV.

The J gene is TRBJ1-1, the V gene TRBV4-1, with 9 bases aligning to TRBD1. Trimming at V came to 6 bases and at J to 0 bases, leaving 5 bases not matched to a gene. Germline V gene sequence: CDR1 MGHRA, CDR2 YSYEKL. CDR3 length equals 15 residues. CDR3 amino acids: CASRGQGSMNTEAFF. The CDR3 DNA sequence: TGCGCCAGCAGGGGACAGGGATCGATGAACACTGAAGCTTTCTTT.

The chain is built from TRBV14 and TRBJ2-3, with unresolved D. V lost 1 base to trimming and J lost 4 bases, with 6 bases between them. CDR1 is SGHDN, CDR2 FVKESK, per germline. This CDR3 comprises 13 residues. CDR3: CASSQVKSDTQYF. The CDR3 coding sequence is TGTGCCAGCAGCCAAGTAAAATCAGATACGCAGTATTTT. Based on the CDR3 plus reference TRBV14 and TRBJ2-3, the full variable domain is EAGVTQFPSHSVIEKGQTVTLRCDPISGHDNLYWYRRVMGKEIKFLLHFVKESKQDESGMPNNRFLAERTGGTYSTLKVQPAELEDSGVYFCASSQVKSDTQYFGPGTRLTVL.

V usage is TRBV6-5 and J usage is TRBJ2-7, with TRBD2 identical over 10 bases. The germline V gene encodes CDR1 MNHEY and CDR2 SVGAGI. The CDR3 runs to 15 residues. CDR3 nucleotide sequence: TGTACTGCCAGCCATAGCGGGGGGCCACGGAACGAGCAGTACGTC. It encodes CTASHSGGPRNEQYV.